In this sample, the clone carrying this T cell receptor beta chain turned up many times. What it recognizes is unknown. Amplification targeted TCR beta CDR3 regions from RNA transcripts. First-round RT-PCR targeting the TCR CDR3 was performed with the HTBI primer set. TCRdb re-called the multiplex PCR reads through MiXCR, storing one row per CDR3 protein. The table records about 300,000 distinct CDR3 sequences, approximately 18% of them present only once. The CDR3 is 13 residues long. V shed 5 bases and J 10 bases; nucleotides not matched to a gene: 7. In germline, CDR1 is LNHDA, CDR2 SQIVND (reference sequence). The sample belongs to a study of T cells in Graves' hyperthyroidism and ophthalmopathy. Study-level points and caveats: Blood samples included most of the expanded thyroid clonotypes exceeding 0.001. Using 13 V-J features, a model discriminated ophthalmopathy from stable hyperthyroidism.

Patients were excluded because of uncontrolled infection, other autoimmune disease, pregnancy or lactation. The sequenced material came from blood. The clonotype was recovered from a man aged 45 to 65 with Graves' ophthalmopathy. V gene TRBV19 combines with J gene TRBJ2-1; 8 bases are a match to TRBD2. For the CDR3, the DNA is TGTGCCAGTAGTCCTCGTACTAGCGGAGAGCAGTTCTTC. Its protein is CASSPRTSGEQFF.